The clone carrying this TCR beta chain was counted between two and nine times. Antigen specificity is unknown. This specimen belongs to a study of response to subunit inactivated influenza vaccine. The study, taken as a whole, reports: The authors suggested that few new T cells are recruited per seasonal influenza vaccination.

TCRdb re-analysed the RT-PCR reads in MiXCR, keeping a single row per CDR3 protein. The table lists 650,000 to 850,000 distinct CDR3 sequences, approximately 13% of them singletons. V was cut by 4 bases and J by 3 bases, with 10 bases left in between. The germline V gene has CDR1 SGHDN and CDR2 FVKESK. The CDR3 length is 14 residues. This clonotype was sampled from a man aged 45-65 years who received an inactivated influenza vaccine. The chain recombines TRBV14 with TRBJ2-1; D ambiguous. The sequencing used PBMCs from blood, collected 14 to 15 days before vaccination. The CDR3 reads CASSLASIYNEQFF. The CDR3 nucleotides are TGTGCCAGCAGCCTGGCTAGTATCTACAATGAGCAGTTCTTC.